Presented here are 13 T cell receptor beta chains from one specimen sequenced in a study of cytomegalovirus exposure and HLA in healthy donors. It was with 60 Vbeta and 13 Jbeta primers that the PCR ran. Clones were read by immunoSEQ multiplex PCR, and TCRdb kept only the in-frame ones, dropping some. The sample has approximately 160,000 clones, more than 65% seen once. Specimen: PBMCs. The source of these receptors is a young man in good health and CMV-seropositive.

The chain links TRBV5-5 to TRBJ1-1; 11 bases agree with TRBD1. This CDR3 has 15 amino acids. After removal of 4 bases from V and 1 base from J, the junction contained 3 bases not matched to a gene. Germline CDR1 and CDR2: SGHKS and YYEKEE (reference sequence). Here the CDR3 reads CASSGGTGGNTEAFF. The CDR3 DNA sequence: TGTGCCAGCAGCGGGGGGACAGGGGGGAACACTGAAGCTTTCTTT.

The chain is built from TRBV7-6 and TRBJ2-3, with D maybe TRBD2 (6 bases). V was clipped by 3 bases and J by 2 bases, with 15 bases between them. Germline V lookup: CDR1 SGHVS, CDR2 FNYEAQ. The CDR3 contains 16 residues. The CDR3 sequence is CASSLGPTSFTDTQYF. The CDR3 region has the DNA TGTGCCAGCAGCTTGGGCCCGACTAGTTTCACAGATACGCAGTATTTT.

The V gene is TRBV27, the J gene TRBJ2-7; D unclear. Germline values: CDR1 MNHEY, CDR2 SMNVEV (reference sequence). V lost 2 bases and J lost 3, with 14 bases in between. The CDR3 has 15 amino acids. CDR3 sequence (DNA): TGTGCCAGCAGTTTAAATCCGATAAGAGGCTACGAGCAGTACTTC. Its protein product is CASSLNPIRGYEQYF.

The CDR3 nucleotides are TGTGCCAGCAGCGTGAGGGGGAGGGGCTCCTACAATGAGCAGTTCTTC. Translating gives CASSVRGRGSYNEQFF. V gene TRBV9 combines with J gene TRBJ2-1, with a tentative D call TRBD2 (7 bases). The CDR3 has 16 amino acids. V was shortened by 2 bases and J by 0 bases, with 12 bases between the two germline ends. Per germline, CDR1 SGDLS and CDR2 YYNGEE.

V usage is TRBV10-1 and J usage is TRBJ2-7, with TRBD1 as a possible D gene (5 bases). There are 15 residues in the CDR3. Trimming removed 4 bases at V and 4 bases at J, with 17 bases between. Germline V CDR1 and CDR2: WNHNN, SYGVQD (reference sequence). The CDR3 region is CASSAVQGGDYEQYF. The CDR3 DNA is TGCGCCAGCAGTGCTGTTCAGGGTGGGGATTACGAGCAGTACTTC.

This chain joins TRBV7-2 and TRBJ2-7; 7 nucleotides agree with TRBD2. This CDR3 region has 14 residues. Germline CDR1 SGHTA, CDR2 FQGNSA. Losses at the gene ends were 5 bases for V and 6 bases for J; bases not matched to a gene: 10. CDR3 region: CASSGEGLQFEQYF. The CDR3 nucleotides are TGTGCCAGCAGCGGCGAGGGACTACAATTCGAGCAGTACTTC.

The V gene is TRBV9, the J gene TRBJ2-7, with 7 positions matching TRBD2. The germline CDR1 and CDR2 sequences are SGDLS and YYNGEE. CDR3 length equals 15 residues. J gave up 1 base and V 1 base, and 5 bases lay outside the gene matches. Here the CDR3 reads CASSVRPGGSYEQYF. CDR3 DNA sequence: TGTGCCAGCAGCGTACGTCCGGGAGGATCCTACGAGCAGTACTTC.

This clone was found once. The chain carries TRBV28 and TRBJ1-1; no firm D call. The germline V gene encodes CDR1 MDHEN and CDR2 SYDVKM. The CDR3 spans 15 residues. Trimming left V 4 bases short and J 0 bases short, with 12 bases between. The CDR3 coding sequence is TGTGCCAGCAGTTCCCCGCAGGTGATGAACACTGAAGCTTTCTTT. It translates to CASSSPQVMNTEAFF.

V gene TRBV7-9 combines with J gene TRBJ2-1; possible D gene TRBD2, 7 bases. The V end was cut by 0 bases, the J end by 10 bases, with 25 bases between. The germline CDR1 and CDR2 sequences are SEHNR and FQNEAQ (reference sequence). This CDR3 has 18 residues. For the CDR3, the DNA is TGTGCCAGCAGCTTAGCCATACTGACTAGTGGGGGGGCGTGGGAGCAGTTCTTC. Its translation: CASSLAILTSGGAWEQFF.

The DNA of the CDR3 is TGTGCCAGTAGTATAGCAGACAGCTTATATGGCTACACCTTC. Its translation is CASSIADSLYGYTF. J is TRBJ1-2 and V is TRBV19, with D perhaps TRBD1 (5 bases). This CDR3 has 14 amino acids. V shed 1 base and J shed 5 bases, with 11 bases lying between them. The germline V gene has CDR1 LNHDA and CDR2 SQIVND (reference sequence).

The genes are TRBV11-2 and TRBJ2-1; a possible D gene is TRBD2 (5 bases). The CDR3 covers 17 residues. The ends were cut back, 0 bases at V and 1 base at J, with 13 bases in the middle. The germline V gene encodes CDR1 SGHAT and CDR2 FQNNGV. For the CDR3, the DNA is TGTGCCAGCAGCTTAGATGAGACTAACGTTTCCTACAATGAGCAGTTCTTC. This translates into CASSLDETNVSYNEQFF.

The chain couples TRBV6-1 to TRBJ1-2; the match to TRBD1 covers 7 bases. CDR1 is MNHNS and CDR2 is SASEGT in the germline V gene. This CDR3 is built from 15 residues. V shed 6 bases, J shed 4 bases, and the junction held 11 bases outside the gene matches. In nucleotides, the CDR3 is TGTGCCAGCAGGCGACAGGGAATACCTATCTATGGCTACACCTTC. This encodes CASRRQGIPIYGYTF.

CDR3: CASSQDGDSRRYGYTF. CDR3 sequence (DNA): TGTGCCAGCAGCCAAGACGGGGACAGTAGGAGGTATGGCTACACCTTC. This chain links TRBV4-2 with TRBJ1-2; 7 bases align to TRBD1. The V gene end was trimmed by 0 bases and the J gene end by 5 bases; junction bases not matched to a gene: 9. The CDR3 extends over 16 amino acids. Germline lookup yields CDR1 LGHNA and CDR2 YNFKEQ.